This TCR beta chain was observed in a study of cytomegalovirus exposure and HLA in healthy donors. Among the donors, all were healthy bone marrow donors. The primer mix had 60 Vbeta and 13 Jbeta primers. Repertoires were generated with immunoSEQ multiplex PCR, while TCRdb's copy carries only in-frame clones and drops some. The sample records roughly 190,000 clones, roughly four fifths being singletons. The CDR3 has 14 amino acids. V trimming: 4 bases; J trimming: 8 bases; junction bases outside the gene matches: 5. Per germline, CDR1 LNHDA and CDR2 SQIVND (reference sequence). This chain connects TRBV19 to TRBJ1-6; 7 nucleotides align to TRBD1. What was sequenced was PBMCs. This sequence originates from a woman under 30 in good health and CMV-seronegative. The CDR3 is CASSRDSYYSPLHF. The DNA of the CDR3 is TGTGCCAGTAGTAGGGACAGCTACTATTCACCCCTCCACTTT.